Below, 30 T cell receptor beta chains from the same sample are listed, as sequenced in a study of T cells in Graves' hyperthyroidism and ophthalmopathy. From RNA transcripts, TCR beta CDR3 regions were amplified. Primed by the HTBI set, a first-round RT-PCR was run on the TCR CDR3. Using its own MiXCR run on the multiplex PCR reads, TCRdb lists one record per CDR3 protein. The sample consists of a few hundred thousand distinct CDR3 sequences, approximately 15% of them appearing once. Sequenced: blood. The receptors here all came from a woman aged 18-29 years with Graves' hyperthyroidism.

The chain is built from TRBV7-2 and TRBJ1-5; no clear D. In germline, CDR1 is SGHTA, CDR2 FQGNSA. V was pared by 1 base and J by 9 bases, with 10 bases between. The CDR3 covers 13 residues. The CDR3 bases are TGTGCCAGCAGCTTAGAGGGTTTAGGGCCCCAGCATTTT. Its translation: CASSLEGLGPQHF.

Ten or more counts support this clonotype. This chain uses TRBV13 with TRBJ2-2; D is tentatively TRBD1 or TRBD2 (5 bases each). CDR3 length: 14 amino acids. Trimming stripped 5 bases from V and 6 bases from J, with 13 bases between. Germline CDR1 PRHDT, CDR2 FYEKMQ (reference sequence). The CDR3 DNA sequence: TGTGCCAGCAGCCTGGGACCGCTAGCCGGGGAGCTGTTTTTT. Translation: CASSLGPLAGELFF.

The rearrangement joins TRBV5-1 to TRBJ2-7; D is tentatively TRBD1 or TRBD2 (5 bases each). Germline lookup yields CDR1 SGHRS and CDR2 YFSETQ. This CDR3 has 16 amino acids. V was trimmed by 0 bases and J by 1 base, leaving 14 bases between them. The CDR3 is CASSLAVGAVSYEQYF. The CDR3 DNA follows: TGCGCCAGCAGCTTGGCCGTCGGGGCAGTGTCCTACGAGCAGTACTTC.

For this clonotype: Being one base from a much bigger clone, this may be a read error. The V gene is TRBV20-1, the J gene TRBJ2-3; 8 nucleotides line up with TRBD2. The length of the CDR3 is 15 residues. From germline, CDR1 is DFQATT and CDR2 SNEGSKA (reference sequence). CDR3 sequence: CSARVLAVNTDAQYF. CDR3 coding DNA: TGCAGTGCTAGAGTACTAGCGGTAAACACAGATGCGCAGTATTTT.

This clonotype appeared a few times. The J gene is TRBJ2-1, the V gene TRBV6-1; 10 positions match TRBD1. Trimming at V came to 6 bases and at J to 9 bases, leaving 5 bases not matched to a gene. CDR1 MNHNS and CDR2 SASEGT come from the germline V gene. The CDR3 runs to 13 residues. CDR3 amino acids: CASSGDRGFEQFF. CDR3 bases: TGTGCCAGCAGCGGGGACAGGGGTTTTGAGCAGTTCTTC.

The rearrangement links TRBV4-3 to TRBJ1-2; D is ambiguous. V lost 0 bases, J lost 4 bases, and 12 bases lay in between. CDR3 length equals 15 residues. Germline V gives CDR1 LGHNA, CDR2 YSLEER. Here the CDR3 DNA reads TGCGCCAGCAGCCAAGAAGCCAGGTCCTTCTATGGCTACACCTTC. Its protein product is CASSQEARSFYGYTF.

This clonotype came up many times. J is TRBJ1-1 and V is TRBV18; 8 nucleotides line up with TRBD1. Germline V gene sequence: CDR1 KGHSH, CDR2 LQKENI. J was trimmed by 1 base and V by 6 bases; bases with no gene match: 7. This CDR3 has 15 amino acids. CDR3 region: CASSRTGQGNTEAFF. The DNA for the CDR3 is TGTGCCAGCTCCCGTACCGGACAGGGGAACACTGAAGCTTTCTTT.

The table lists this clonotype with many counts. This chain connects TRBV7-2 to TRBJ2-3; D tentatively reads TRBD1 or TRBD2 (7 bases each). The CDR3 has 17 amino acids. V was pared by 5 bases and J by 0 bases, with 18 bases between. Germline assignment: CDR1 SGHTA and CDR2 FQGNSA. The CDR3 reads CASSPGGGGQSTDTQYF. The CDR3 DNA reads TGTGCCAGCAGCCCAGGGGGGGGCGGGCAGAGCACAGATACGCAGTATTTT. Full variable domain (outside the CDR3, taken from reference TRBV7-2 and TRBJ2-3): GAGVSQSPSNKVTEKGKDVELRCDPISGHTALYWYRQSLGQGLEFLIYFQGNSAPDKSGLPSDRFSAERTGGSVSTLTIQRTQQEDSAVYLCASSPGGGGQSTDTQYFGPGTRLTVL.

The V and J genes are TRBV20-1 and TRBJ2-1; 8 nucleotides line up with TRBD2. This CDR3 contains 15 residues. Per germline, CDR1 DFQATT and CDR2 SNEGSKA (reference sequence). With V trimmed by 4 bases and J by 5 bases, 10 bases remained unmatched. CDR3 in DNA: TGCAGTGCTAATCGCGCGGGAGGAGGTGACAATGAGCAGTTCTTC. Amino acid sequence: CSANRAGGGDNEQFF.

This chain links TRBV20-1 with TRBJ1-1, with D possibly matching TRBD1 (5 bases). Trimming shortened V by 3 bases and J by 0 bases, and 14 bases separated the two germline ends. The CDR3 length is 15 residues. The germline gives CDR1 DFQATT, CDR2 SNEGSKA (reference sequence). CDR3: CSARLGAPMNTEAFF. The CDR3 DNA sequence: TGCAGTGCTAGGTTAGGGGCCCCTATGAACACTGAAGCTTTCTTT.

This clonotype has at least ten counts. The chain carries TRBV7-9 and TRBJ2-7; D remains ambiguous. CDR1 and CDR2 from the germline V gene are SEHNR and FQNEAQ (reference sequence). V lost 0 bases and J 3 bases, leaving 12 bases between the germline ends. The CDR3 has 15 residues. CDR3 residues: CASSLALGLSYEQYF. Written as DNA, the CDR3 is TGTGCCAGCAGCTTAGCGCTGGGGTTGAGCTACGAGCAGTACTTC.

In this sample, this clonotype turned up many times. The chain links TRBV6-1 to TRBJ2-5, with D maybe TRBD1 (6 bases). Trimming cost V 2 bases and J 1 base, with 14 bases left between them. Germline V gives CDR1 MNHNS, CDR2 SASEGT. The length of the CDR3 is 16 residues. The CDR3 region has the DNA TGTGCCAGCAGTGAAAGGGGGACAATTCTCCAAGAGACCCAGTACTTC. Translation gives CASSERGTILQETQYF.

In this sample, this clonotype turned up many times. V and J are TRBV5-5 and TRBJ1-1; unclear D gene. V lost 0 bases, J lost 5 bases, and 17 bases lay in between. Germline CDR1 and CDR2: SGHKS and YYEKEE (reference sequence). CDR3 size: 16 residues. The CDR3 bases are TGTGCCAGCAGCTTGGGGCCGACATACGGTCGAACTGAAGCTTTCTTT. This translates into CASSLGPTYGRTEAFF.

This clonotype was detected only a few times. This chain links TRBV6-9 with TRBJ2-2; D ambiguous. Germline assignment: CDR1 MNHGY and CDR2 SVAAGI. CDR3 length: 13 amino acids. Trimming cost V 5 bases and J 8 bases, with 12 bases left between them. CDR3 DNA: TGTGCCAGCAGTCACCGGTCGGAGGGGGAGCTGTTTTTT. Translated: CASSHRSEGELFF.

Ten or more counts support this clonotype. This chain joins TRBV29-1 and TRBJ2-7; D might be TRBD1 or TRBD2, each matching 5 bases. CDR3 length: 12 amino acids. CDR1 is SQVTM and CDR2 is ANQGSEA in the germline V gene. Trimming left V 7 bases short and J 3 bases short, with 13 bases between. For the CDR3, the DNA is TGCAGCGCCGGGGCGGATTACTACGAGCAGTACTTC. Its protein is CSAGADYYEQYF.

This clonotype came up many times. The chain uses TRBV12-3 or TRBV12-4 and TRBJ1-6, with TRBD1 matching over 7 bases. The CDR3 sequence is 15 residues long. The V segment lost 5 bases and the J segment 1 base; nucleotides outside the gene matches: 2. CDR3 in amino acids: CASSPRGSYNSPLHF. Written as DNA, the CDR3 is TGTGCCAGCAGTCCCAGGGGGTCCTATAATTCACCCCTCCACTTT.

In this sample, this clonotype turned up many times. The V gene is TRBV28, the J gene TRBJ1-5, with D maybe TRBD1 (5 bases). Germline loops: CDR1 MDHEN, CDR2 SYDVKM. The CDR3 totals 15 residues. V dropped 7 bases and J dropped 1 base, with 14 bases sitting between them. The CDR3 loop reads CASIIERDSNQPQHF. In DNA, the CDR3 is TGTGCCAGCATCATAGAACGGGACAGCAATCAGCCCCAGCATTTT.

This clonotype was counted at least ten times. The rearrangement joins TRBV12-3 or TRBV12-4 to TRBJ2-1, with 12 bases that match TRBD2. This CDR3 is built from 15 residues. The junction had 1 base not matched to a gene; V was cut back by 0 bases and J by 7 bases. The CDR3 loop is CASSLALAGGNEQFF. CDR3 DNA sequence: TGTGCCAGCAGTTTAGCGCTAGCGGGGGGGAATGAGCAGTTCTTC.

Judged by abundance, this clonotype is medium-sized (0.01 to 0.1%). The rearrangement joins TRBV3-1 to TRBJ1-2; 7 bases are shared with TRBD1. This CDR3 contains 16 residues. The V gene's germline CDR1 is LGHDT and CDR2 YNNKEL (reference sequence). J lost 8 bases, V lost 1 base, and 13 bases had no gene match. The CDR3 nucleotides read TGTGCCAGCAGCCAAGGGGGAGGGGGCTCCTTTCGGGGCTACACCTTC. This translates into CASSQGGGGSFRGYTF. Together with reference TRBV3-1 and TRBJ1-2, the CDR3 gives the full variable domain: DTAVSQTPKYLVTQMGNDKSIKCEQNLGHDTMYWYKQDSKKFLKIMFSYNNKELIINETVPNRFSPKSPDKAHLNLHINSLELGDSAVYFCASSQGGGGSFRGYTFGSGTRLTVV.

This clonotype appeared a few times. V is TRBV5-1 and J is TRBJ2-3, with unresolved D. From germline, CDR1 is SGHRS and CDR2 YFSETQ. The CDR3 has 15 residues. Trimming shortened V by 0 bases and J by 6 bases, and 14 bases separated the two germline ends. The CDR3 DNA reads TGCGCCAGCAGCTTGGCCGATAGGCCCGGCGATACGCAGTATTTT. Translated: CASSLADRPGDTQYF. Using reference TRBV5-1 and TRBJ2-3 for the parts outside the CDR3, the full variable domain is KAGVTQTPRYLIKTRGQQVTLSCSPISGHRSVSWYQQTPGQGLQFLFEYFSETQRNKGNFPGRFSGRQFSNSRSEMNVSTLELGDSALYLCASSLADRPGDTQYFGPGTRLTVL.

This clonotype was seen more than once but under ten times. The chain carries TRBV19 and TRBJ2-3; no firm D call. Per germline, CDR1 LNHDA and CDR2 SQIVND (reference sequence). The V and J ends lost 3 bases and 2 bases respectively, with 9 bases between them. This CDR3 contains 14 residues. CDR3 loop: CASSMAGSTDTQYF. The CDR3 DNA sequence: TGTGCCAGTAGTATGGCTGGTTCCACAGATACGCAGTATTTT.

This clonotype came up many times. This chain joins TRBV5-5 and TRBJ2-6, with 9 bases matching TRBD1. V was pared by 4 bases and J by 2 bases, with 7 bases of the junction left unmatched. The germline CDR1 and CDR2 sequences are SGHKS and YYEKEE (reference sequence). The CDR3 has 17 amino acids. The CDR3 coding sequence is TGTGCCAGCAGCCGCGGGACAGGGAACACTGGGGCCAACGTCCTGACTTTC. It specifies CASSRGTGNTGANVLTF.

This clonotype was recorded many times. The chain joins TRBV5-1 to TRBJ2-1, with 13 bases identical to TRBD2. The CDR3 spans 13 residues. Looked up from germline, CDR1 is SGHRS and CDR2 is YFSETQ. The V segment lost 7 bases and the J segment 9 bases; nucleotides outside the gene matches: 4. The CDR3, as DNA: TGCGCCAGCGGACTAGCGGGAGACACTGAGCAGTTCTTC. Translating gives CASGLAGDTEQFF. The full variable domain, in which reference TRBV5-1 and TRBJ2-1 provide the parts outside the CDR3, is KAGVTQTPRYLIKTRGQQVTLSCSPISGHRSVSWYQQTPGQGLQFLFEYFSETQRNKGNFPGRFSGRQFSNSRSEMNVSTLELGDSALYLCASGLAGDTEQFFGPGTRLTVL.

Many counts were recorded for this clonotype. The chain is built from TRBV4-3 and TRBJ2-1; D unclear. Germline CDR1 LGHNA, CDR2 YSLEER. Trimming took 1 base from V and 5 from J, leaving 12 bases between them. The length of the CDR3 is 15 residues. The CDR3 DNA sequence: TGCGCCAGCAGCCAAGCAAACACATACCACAATGAGCAGTTCTTC. Its translation is CASSQANTYHNEQFF.

About this clonotype: A much larger clone is a single base away; this may be a read error. The chain couples TRBV20-1 to TRBJ2-7, with TRBD2 as a possible D gene (6 bases). CDR1 is DFQATT and CDR2 is SNEGSKA in the germline V gene (reference sequence). The CDR3 is 11 residues long. CDR3 sequence reads: CSSRVLAEQYF. CDR3 nucleotides: TGCAGTTCTAGAGTCCTAGCGGAGCAGTACTTC.

This chain uses TRBV19 with TRBJ2-3; possible D gene TRBD2, 6 bases. V was shortened by 7 bases and J by 1 base, with 15 bases between the two germline ends. The CDR3 is made up of 15 amino acids. The germline gives CDR1 LNHDA, CDR2 SQIVND (reference sequence). The CDR3 DNA is TGTGCCAGTACCAAGGGCGGGACTGGCACAGATACGCAGTATTTT. Translation gives CASTKGGTGTDTQYF.

This clonotype has at least ten counts. V gene TRBV6-6 combines with J gene TRBJ2-1, with 8 positions matching TRBD2. Germline V gives CDR1 MNHNY, CDR2 SVGAGI (reference sequence). Trimming removed 2 bases from V and 12 bases from J; junction bases left unmatched: 9. CDR3 length: 14 residues. Here the CDR3 DNA reads TGTGCCAGCAGTTACGGGGCCCCGGGGGGGCGGCAGTTCTTC. Its translation: CASSYGAPGGRQFF.

J is TRBJ1-5 and V is TRBV6-9; TRBD1 aligns across 10 bases. The CDR3 consists of 15 residues. CDR1 and CDR2 (germline): MNHGY, SVAAGI. Trimming at V came to 2 bases and at J to 5 bases, leaving 3 bases not matched to a gene. The CDR3 DNA reads TGTGCCAGCAGTTATGGGGACAGGGGCGATCAGCCCCAGCATTTT. It is translated as CASSYGDRGDQPQHF.

This chain links TRBV5-1 with TRBJ2-6; TRBD1 might be the D (6 bases). The CDR3 has 17 amino acids. Germline CDR1 and CDR2: SGHRS and YFSETQ. Trimming removed 4 bases at V and 0 bases at J, with 14 bases between. CDR3 protein: CASSTGQSSSGANVLTF. In DNA, the CDR3 is TGCGCCAGCAGCACTGGACAGTCGAGCTCTGGGGCCAACGTCCTGACTTTC.

This clonotype was counted a single time. The rearrangement links TRBV24-1 to TRBJ2-1; D perhaps matches TRBD2 (6 bases). This CDR3 contains 15 residues. Germline values: CDR1 KGHDR, CDR2 SFDVKD. V was trimmed by 0 bases and J by 8 bases, leaving 13 bases between them. CDR3 amino acids: CATSDLSVRRDEQFF. DNA of the CDR3: TGTGCCACCAGTGATTTGTCAGTACGGAGGGATGAGCAGTTCTTC.